The clone carrying this TCR beta chain was picked up one time. Its specificity is not known. The source of the sample is a study of radiotherapy plus CTLA-4 blockade in lung cancer. Looking at the study overall: Objective response rate was over 15%; disease control rate, around 30%.

TCRdb's copy holds only in-frame clones and misses some; the assay was immunoSEQ multiplex PCR. The sample includes 65,000 to 85,000 clones, 74% seen only once; the top ten take more than 8%. The CDR3 consists of 13 residues. V lost 5 bases, J lost 4 bases, and 9 bases lay in between. CDR1 is SGHAT and CDR2 is FQDESV in the germline V gene (reference sequence). Study-level results: Increased serum interferon-beta after radiation also reportedly predicted response strongly. Blood saw expansion of tumor-derived TCR clones after radiotherapy plus ipilimumab.

V gene TRBV11-1 combines with J gene TRBJ1-3; D is undetermined. Material: peripheral blood, obtained from a patient treated with radiotherapy plus ipilimumab. The source is a human donor with non-small cell lung cancer whose response to radiotherapy plus ipilimumab could not be evaluated. This CDR3 is CASSPETGNTIYF. As DNA, the CDR3 is TGTGCCAGCAGCCCCGAGACAGGAAACACCATATATTTT.